These 27 T cell receptor beta chains were sequenced from one sample in a study of T-cell memory formation after mild COVID-19 (dated by TCRdb to about 2021). The library came from 5' RACE. Sequencing instrument: Illumina NovaSeq 6000. TCRdb applied fastp at Q25 and MiXCR to the public reads, then kept only in-frame beta chains. Rows merge per CDR3 protein into single entries with the most common DNA and genes. This sample has 200,000 to 250,000 distinct CDR3 sequences in its table, and around 8.8% of those were observed once. The ten largest clones capture 3.5% to 4% of the sample. Sequenced: PBMCs or a T cell subset sorted from them (not recorded which). The receptors here all came from a man aged 18 to 29 who had mild COVID-19 (a few samples of this study predate the infection). The sample titles of this study are shuffled in the database, so cell type and time point are left out; the donor was told from shared clones.

This clonotype was counted between two and nine times. The rearrangement links TRBV29-1 to TRBJ1-4, with a possible D match to TRBD1 (6 bases). The CDR3 spans 13 residues. The germline gives CDR1 SQVTM, CDR2 ANQGSEA. The ends were cut back, 8 bases at V and 5 bases at J, with 15 bases in the middle. The CDR3 region has the DNA TGCAGCATAGAAACAGGGCCGAATGAAAAACTGTTTTTT. This codes for CSIETGPNEKLFF.

The rearrangement uses TRBV12-3 or TRBV12-4 and TRBJ2-7; 7 nucleotides agree with TRBD2. Trimming took 8 bases from V and 9 from J; bases not matched to a gene: 7. This CDR3 is built from 11 residues. The DNA of the CDR3 is TGTGCCAGCTGGGGGGGGACCTTGCAGTACGTC. It translates to CASWGGTLQYV.

A few counts support this clonotype. The chain's CDR3 is CASSMWGESSYEQYF. The DNA of the CDR3 is TGTGCCAGTAGTATGTGGGGGGAGAGCTCCTACGAGCAGTACTTC. The chain links TRBV19 to TRBJ2-7; a possible D gene is TRBD2 (6 bases). Trimming removed 3 bases from V and 0 bases from J, with 12 bases in between. There are 15 residues in the CDR3. Germline values: CDR1 LNHDA, CDR2 SQIVND (reference sequence). The whole variable domain, filled in from reference TRBV19 and TRBJ2-7, reads DGGITQSPKYLFRKEGQNVTLSCEQNLNHDAMYWYRQDPGQGLRLIYYSQIVNDFQKGDIAEGYSVSREKKESFPLTVTSAQKNPTAFYLCASSMWGESSYEQYFGPGTRLTVT.

This clonotype was detected a few times. The V gene is TRBV7-2, the J gene TRBJ2-7; D gene ambiguous. This CDR3 comprises 11 residues. Germline CDR1 and CDR2: SGHTA and FQGNSA. Trimming removed 2 bases at V and 5 bases at J, with 4 bases between. CDR3 nucleotides: TGTGCCAGCAGCTTATTCCACGAGCAGTACTTC. This encodes CASSLFHEQYF.

This clonotype was seen a handful of times. CDR3 sequence reads: CASSPGQGASGANVLTF. In nucleotides, the CDR3 is TGCGCCAGCAGCCCGGGACAGGGGGCCTCTGGGGCCAACGTCCTGACTTTC. This sequence joins TRBV5-1 and TRBJ2-6; TRBD1 matches 12 bases. The germline gives CDR1 SGHRS, CDR2 YFSETQ. Losses at the gene ends were 4 bases for V and 0 bases for J; bases not matched to a gene: 2. This CDR3 contains 17 residues. Supplemented by reference TRBV5-1 and TRBJ2-6, the full variable domain reads KAGVTQTPRYLIKTRGQQVTLSCSPISGHRSVSWYQQTPGQGLQFLFEYFSETQRNKGNFPGRFSGRQFSNSRSEMNVSTLELGDSALYLCASSPGQGASGANVLTFGAGSRLTVL.

In this sample, this clonotype turned up a few times. This chain uses TRBV18 with TRBJ2-5, with unresolved D. V lost 1 base to trimming and J lost 1 base, with 7 bases between them. Germline assignment: CDR1 KGHSH and CDR2 LQKENI. This CDR3 contains 14 residues. The CDR3 sequence is CASSPQVVQETQYF. DNA of the CDR3: TGTGCCAGCTCACCACAGGTCGTCCAAGAGACCCAGTACTTC.

In its sample, this clonotype was seen a few times. DNA of the CDR3: TGCGCCAGCAGCCAAGGACAGGCCAGGGGGAATCAGCCCCAGCATTTT. It specifies CASSQGQARGNQPQHF. The V call is TRBV4-1, the J call TRBJ1-5, with 7 bases identical to TRBD1. The germline V gene encodes CDR1 MGHRA and CDR2 YSYEKL. V gave up 1 base and J gave up 4 bases; unmatched junction bases: 7. The CDR3 has 16 residues.

The chain is built from TRBV5-1 and TRBJ2-2, with D possibly TRBD1 on 5 matching bases. V lost 7 bases and J 1 base, leaving 11 bases between the germline ends. The CDR3 consists of 14 residues. Germline CDR1 and CDR2: SGHRS and YFSETQ. The CDR3 is CASVGAVNTGELFF. The CDR3 DNA follows: TGCGCCAGCGTTGGGGCGGTGAACACCGGGGAGCTGTTTTTT.

This clonotype came up a few times. The rearrangement uses TRBV20-1 and TRBJ2-1, with TRBD1 matching over 8 bases. The CDR3 totals 15 residues. CDR1 is DFQATT, CDR2 SNEGSKA, per germline (reference sequence). Germline trimming cut 6 bases from V and 4 bases from J; bases unmatched to any gene: 11. In DNA, the CDR3 is TGCAGTGCACAGGGGGGACGTAGCAAGTACAATGAGCAGTTCTTC. Protein: CSAQGGRSKYNEQFF.

This clonotype was found a few times. The chain employs TRBV24-1 and TRBJ2-5, with D perhaps being TRBD1 or TRBD2 (5 bases each). V was pared by 9 bases and J by 5 bases, with 15 bases between. The CDR3 is made up of 13 amino acids. CDR1 and CDR2 (germline): KGHDR, SFDVKD. DNA for the CDR3: TGTGCCACCGCGGACAAAGGGGAGGAGACCCAGTACTTC. Translating gives CATADKGEETQYF.

CDR3 in amino acids: CASRDTIYEQYF. DNA of the CDR3: TGTGCCAGCAGGGACACTATCTACGAGCAGTACTTC. The gene calls are TRBV2 and TRBJ2-7; D might be TRBD1 (5 bases). Germline loops: CDR1 SNHLY, CDR2 FYNNEI. The CDR3 contains 12 residues. The V end lost 6 bases, the J end lost 3 bases, and 9 bases lay between the germline ends.

This clonotype appeared many times. The chain carries TRBV5-5 and TRBJ2-5, with D unclear. Between the trimmed V and J ends, which lost 0 bases and 5 bases, there was a span of 11 bases. The CDR3 length is 14 residues. The V gene's germline CDR1 is SGHKS and CDR2 YYEKEE (reference sequence). This chain's CDR3 is CASSLEGLQETQYF. In nucleotides, the CDR3 is TGTGCCAGCAGCTTGGAAGGTCTGCAGGAGACCCAGTACTTC.

In its sample, this clonotype was seen a few times. The rearrangement uses TRBV19 and TRBJ1-1; D gene uncertain. Germline V lookup: CDR1 LNHDA, CDR2 SQIVND (reference sequence). The V end was cut by 5 bases, the J end by 0 bases, with 7 bases between. The CDR3 is 13 amino acids. In DNA form, the CDR3 reads TGTGCCAGTAGTGAGGTTCTGAACACTGAAGCTTTCTTT. Its protein is CASSEVLNTEAFF.

The chain carries TRBV4-1 and TRBJ2-5; D uncertain. The V and J ends lost 1 base and 4 bases respectively, with 16 bases between them. Germline-derived CDR1 and CDR2 are MGHRA and YSYEKL. The CDR3 extends over 16 amino acids. The CDR3 protein is CASSQGVVAAVETQYF. In DNA form, the CDR3 reads TGCGCCAGCAGCCAAGGGGTAGTGGCGGCGGTAGAGACCCAGTACTTC.

The rearrangement links TRBV6-1 to TRBJ2-5, with TRBD2 matching 8 bases. This CDR3 spans 15 amino acids. Per the germline V gene, CDR1 is MNHNS and CDR2 is SASEGT. J gave up 0 bases and V 6 bases, and 6 bases lay outside the gene matches. The CDR3 bases are TGTGCCAGCAGGACTAGCGCCTCGTACCAAGAGACCCAGTACTTC. This encodes CASRTSASYQETQYF.

The CDR3 protein is CASSQETRDSPLHF. The DNA of the CDR3 is TGCGCCAGCAGCCAAGAAACGCGCGATTCACCCCTCCACTTT. This chain uses TRBV4-1 with TRBJ1-6; no clear D gene. The germline CDR1 and CDR2 sequences are MGHRA and YSYEKL. The CDR3 is 14 amino acids. V shed 0 bases and J shed 8 bases, with 8 bases lying between them.

V and J are TRBV7-6 and TRBJ2-5; TRBD2 matches at 16 bases. Germline-derived CDR1 and CDR2 are SGHVS and FNYEAQ. This CDR3 is built from 18 residues. V dropped 5 bases and J dropped 5; count of bases not matched to a gene: 11. The CDR3 DNA sequence: TGTGCCAGCAGCCAAGGGACTAGCGGGGGGGCGTATAAGGAGACCCAGTACTTC. This translates into CASSQGTSGGAYKETQYF.

The chain couples TRBV4-2 to TRBJ2-6; D ambiguous. Germline CDR1 and CDR2: LGHNA and YNFKEQ. The V gene lost 0 bases and the J gene lost 0 bases, with 6 bases spanning the gap. The CDR3 contains 16 residues. CDR3 sequence (DNA): TGTGCCAGCAGCCAAGAGAAAAGCTCTGGGGCCAACGTCCTGACTTTC. Its translation is CASSQEKSSGANVLTF.

This chain joins TRBV2 and TRBJ2-3; D gene ambiguous. The CDR3 length is 13 residues. V lost 8 bases, J lost 1 base, and 10 bases lay in between. Germline V gene lookup returns CDR1 SNHLY and CDR2 FYNNEI. CDR3 sequence: CASRAGGTDTQYF. The CDR3 DNA reads as TGTGCCAGCCGTGCTGGGGGCACAGATACGCAGTATTTT.

The sample holds a few counts of this clonotype. V is TRBV20-1 and J is TRBJ2-1; D ambiguous. The CDR3 has 15 residues. Trimming took 3 bases from V and 0 from J, leaving 12 bases between them. The germline gives CDR1 DFQATT, CDR2 SNEGSKA (reference sequence). The CDR3 is CSARQVISSYNEQFF. The CDR3 DNA reads as TGCAGTGCTAGGCAAGTGATTAGCTCCTACAATGAGCAGTTCTTC.

V and J are TRBV7-9 and TRBJ1-6; 7 bases agree with TRBD1. From germline, CDR1 is SEHNR and CDR2 FQNEAQ (reference sequence). With V trimmed by 5 bases and J by 5 bases, 3 bases remained unmatched. The CDR3 runs to 14 residues. CDR3 sequence: CASSTTGDNSPLHF. DNA for the CDR3: TGTGCCAGCAGCACCACAGGGGATAATTCACCCCTCCACTTT. The full variable domain, its missing parts supplied by reference TRBV7-9 and TRBJ1-6, is DTGVSQNPRHKITKRGQNVTFRCDPISEHNRLYWYRQTLGQGPEFLTYFQNEAQLEKSRLLSDRFSAERPKGSFSTLEIQRTEQGDSAMYLCASSTTGDNSPLHFGNGTRLTVT.

The chain joins TRBV2 to TRBJ1-4, with D uncertain. The V gene lost 5 bases and the J gene lost 7 bases, with 8 bases spanning the gap. CDR1 is SNHLY, CDR2 FYNNEI, per germline. This CDR3 is built from 12 residues. CDR3 in DNA: TGTGCCAGCAGTTACGGGAGTGAAAAACTGTTTTTT. It yields the protein CASSYGSEKLFF.

The rearrangement uses TRBV30 and TRBJ2-3; 7 nucleotides line up with TRBD1. Germline loops: CDR1 GTSNPN, CDR2 SVGIG (reference sequence). There are 15 residues in the CDR3. With V trimmed by 5 bases and J by 0 bases, 8 bases remained unmatched. CDR3 amino acids: CAWEGTEASTDTQYF. CDR3 bases: TGTGCCTGGGAAGGGACAGAAGCTAGCACAGATACGCAGTATTTT.

The chain links TRBV2 to TRBJ2-3; D perhaps matches TRBD1 (6 bases). Germline CDR1 is SNHLY and CDR2 is FYNNEI. Trimming shortened V by 1 base and J by 1 base, and 12 bases separated the two germline ends. The CDR3 consists of 16 residues. CDR3 DNA sequence: TGTGCCAGCAGTGAAGTTAGGGGGTACGGCACAGATACGCAGTATTTT. It is translated as CASSEVRGYGTDTQYF.

As DNA, the CDR3 is TGTGCCACCAGTACCAATTCCAATCAGCCCCAGCATTTT. Its protein is CATSTNSNQPQHF. V gene TRBV15 combines with J gene TRBJ1-5; D ambiguous. CDR1 and CDR2 from the germline V gene are LNHNV and YYDKDF (reference sequence). With 6 bases removed from V and 3 bases from J, the gap between germline ends came to 9 bases. The CDR3 has 13 amino acids.

This clonotype was observed a few times. The V gene is TRBV5-6, the J gene TRBJ2-1; tentatively, D is TRBD2 (5 bases). V lost 1 base, J lost 4 bases, and 15 bases lay in between. The CDR3 spans 16 residues. Germline V gives CDR1 SGHDT, CDR2 YYEEEE. The CDR3: CASSLRTQRGYNEQFF. Written as DNA, the CDR3 is TGTGCCAGCAGCTTGAGGACTCAGAGAGGGTACAATGAGCAGTTCTTC. Variable domain in full (rest from reference TRBV5-6 and TRBJ2-1): DAGVTQSPTHLIKTRGQQVTLRCSPKSGHDTVSWYQQALGQGPQFIFQYYEEEERQRGNFPDRFSGHQFPNYSSELNVNALLLGDSALYLCASSLRTQRGYNEQFFGPGTRLTVL.

The genes are TRBV4-1 and TRBJ2-7; perhaps TRBD2 as D (5 bases). Germline V gene lookup returns CDR1 MGHRA and CDR2 YSYEKL. The CDR3 spans 14 residues. V was shortened by 4 bases and J by 3 bases, with 13 bases between the two germline ends. Written as DNA, the CDR3 is TGCGCCAGCAGCCGCGAGATAGAGGGCTACGAGCAGTACTTC. This gives the protein CASSREIEGYEQYF.